Presented here are 30 T cell receptor beta chains from one specimen sequenced in a study of blood T cell repertoires in COVID-19. Data came from immunoSEQ multiplex PCR; TCRdb stores just in-frame clones and leaves some out. The sample yields roughly 60,000 clones, around 87% seen once. Source material: peripheral blood. These receptor sequences come from a human donor with active COVID-19. The donor label of this sample is uncertain.

The chain has TRBV3-1 (or the pseudogene TRBV3-2) and TRBJ2-6; weak D call: TRBD2 (7 bases). The CDR3 covers 16 residues. The V gene's germline CDR1 is LGHDT and CDR2 YNNKEL (reference sequence). The V and J ends lost 4 bases and 2 bases respectively, with 12 bases between them. The CDR3 spells CASSRGGGAGANVLTF. The CDR3 DNA is TGTGCCAGCAGCCGCGGAGGGGGGGCTGGGGCCAACGTCCTGACTTTC.

This clone was detected once. The rearrangement links TRBV18 to TRBJ2-3; possible D gene TRBD2, 5 bases. Germline CDR1 and CDR2: KGHSH and LQKENI. The CDR3 is 15 residues long. Trimming took off 4 bases at V and 3 bases at J, with 14 bases between the two ends. The CDR3: CASSRGSPGTDTQYF. The CDR3 bases are TGTGCCAGCTCACGGGGATCCCCGGGGACAGATACGCAGTATTTT.

This clone came up a few times. The J gene is TRBJ1-5, the V gene TRBV28; D ambiguous. The germline CDR1 and CDR2 sequences are MDHEN and SYDVKM. Trimming took off 2 bases at V and 9 bases at J, with 14 bases between the two ends. The CDR3 covers 14 residues. In nucleotides, the CDR3 is TGTGCCAGCAGTTTAGAGGAGGGTTTAACGCCCCAGCATTTT. This codes for CASSLEEGLTPQHF.

The chain joins TRBV18 to TRBJ1-2, with a possible D match to TRBD1 (6 bases). Germline lookup yields CDR1 KGHSH and CDR2 LQKENI. The length of the CDR3 is 16 residues. Trimming pared 2 bases from V and 4 bases from J, leaving 17 bases between. This chain's CDR3 is CASSPWTPQGTYGYTF. CDR3 bases: TGTGCCAGCTCACCATGGACACCTCAGGGGACCTATGGCTACACCTTC. Using reference TRBV18 and TRBJ1-2 for the parts outside the CDR3, the full variable domain is NAGVMQNPRHLVRRRGQEARLRCSPMKGHSHVYWYRQLPEEGLKFMVYLQKENIIDESGMPKERFSAEFPKEGPSILRIQQVVRGDSAAYFCASSPWTPQGTYGYTFGSGTRLTVV.

This clone has just one count. The chain has TRBV5-3 and TRBJ2-5, with 8 bases matching TRBD2. TRBV5-3 is noted as an ORF with a role that remains uncertain. This CDR3 has 18 residues. V lost 3 bases, J lost 1 base, and 14 bases stayed unmatched. The CDR3 region is CARSSLVAGSKSQETQYF. CDR3 sequence (DNA): TGTGCCAGAAGCTCCTTAGTAGCGGGATCCAAGTCCCAAGAGACCCAGTACTTC.

The genes are TRBV7-3 and TRBJ2-5; perhaps TRBD1 as D (5 bases). V was pared by 1 base and J by 3 bases, with 12 bases between. This CDR3 is built from 15 residues. Germline V gene sequence: CDR1 SGHTA, CDR2 FQGTGA. Written as DNA, the CDR3 is TGTGCCAGCAGCTTAATGGCAGGGTGGGAAGAGACCCAGTACTTC. It specifies CASSLMAGWEETQYF.

The chain links TRBV19 to TRBJ2-5; D may be TRBD1 (6 bases). V lost 5 bases and J 5 bases, leaving 12 bases between the germline ends. Germline CDR1 reads LNHDA; CDR2 reads SQIVND (reference sequence). This CDR3 is 13 amino acids long. CDR3 bases: TGTGCCAGTAGTCCAATACAGGGTGAGACCCAGTACTTC. This encodes CASSPIQGETQYF.

This clone was found a few times. The chain combines TRBV11-3 with TRBJ2-2; 8 bases are shared with TRBD2. Trimming took 7 bases from V and 4 from J; bases not matched to a gene: 8. The CDR3 has 15 amino acids. The germline V gene has CDR1 SGHNT and CDR2 YENEEA. This CDR3 reads CASIRDGGATGELFF. The CDR3 DNA is TGTGCCAGCATAAGAGACGGGGGGGCCACCGGGGAGCTGTTTTTT.

This clone appeared once. This sequence joins TRBV27 and TRBJ2-7; D is possibly TRBD1 (5 bases). V was trimmed by 6 bases and J by 4 bases, leaving 19 bases between them. This CDR3 has 15 amino acids. The germline V gene has CDR1 MNHEY and CDR2 SMNVEV (reference sequence). The CDR3 region is CASRLGSRAVYEQYF. In nucleotides, the CDR3 is TGTGCCAGCAGGTTAGGGTCCAGGGCGGTTTACGAGCAGTACTTC.

The genes are TRBV11-1 and TRBJ2-5; TRBD2 agrees at 9 bases. V shed 3 bases, J shed 2 bases, and the junction held 7 bases outside the gene matches. The CDR3 length is 16 residues. Germline V gene sequence: CDR1 SGHAT, CDR2 FQDESV (reference sequence). The CDR3 sequence is CASSFYSGGQQETQYF. CDR3 in DNA: TGTGCCAGCAGCTTCTATAGCGGGGGACAACAAGAGACCCAGTACTTC.

The chain has TRBV18 and TRBJ1-3, with 8 nucleotides matching TRBD1. Germline CDR1 and CDR2: KGHSH and LQKENI. The CDR3 spans 17 residues. J gave up 4 bases and V 2 bases, and 10 bases lay outside the gene matches. The CDR3 coding sequence is TGTGCCAGCTCACCAAACGGACTGACAGGGGCGGGAAACACCATATATTTT. It translates to CASSPNGLTGAGNTIYF.

The CDR3 DNA sequence: TGTGCCAGCAGCTTATCAACAGCAGATAGCAATCAGCCCCAGCATTTT. It codes for CASSLSTADSNQPQHF. The rearrangement joins TRBV7-8 to TRBJ1-5; D not resolved. CDR1 is SGHVS and CDR2 is FQNEAQ in the germline V gene. The CDR3 runs 16 residues. Trimming removed 2 bases from V and 0 bases from J, with 11 bases in between.

The chain links TRBV11-2 to TRBJ1-6; 10 bases are a match to TRBD1. Germline lookup yields CDR1 SGHAT and CDR2 FQNNGV. V was pared by 5 bases and J by 9 bases, with 13 bases of the junction left unmatched. The CDR3 loop spans 17 amino acids. The DNA of the CDR3 is TGTGCCAGCAGCCGAGGGCAGGGACAGGGGTTTCGTTCACCCCTCCACTTT. Its protein is CASSRGQGQGFRSPLHF.

This clone was recorded once. The J gene is TRBJ1-2, the V gene TRBV19; D remains ambiguous. Trimming pared 8 bases from V and 0 bases from J, leaving 13 bases between. This CDR3 contains 14 residues. Germline lookup yields CDR1 LNHDA and CDR2 SQIVND (reference sequence). The CDR3 sequence: CASSLEATNYGYTF. In nucleotides, the CDR3 is TGTGCCAGTTCGCTCGAGGCTACTAACTATGGCTACACCTTC.

The V and J genes are TRBV5-4 and TRBJ2-1; 12 bases are shared with TRBD2. This CDR3 region has 15 residues. In germline, CDR1 is SGHNT, CDR2 YYREEE (reference sequence). V gave up 0 bases and J gave up 8 bases; unmatched junction bases: 3. The CDR3 coding sequence is TGTGCCAGCAGCTTGGGACTAGCGGGAGCGGATGAGCAGTTCTTC. Translated: CASSLGLAGADEQFF.

The chain combines TRBV19 with TRBJ2-3, with D perhaps TRBD1 (6 bases). V gave up 7 bases and J gave up 5 bases, with 16 bases separating them. The CDR3 contains 14 residues. Germline V gene sequence: CDR1 LNHDA, CDR2 SQIVND (reference sequence). In DNA, the CDR3 is TGTGCCAGTAATCACCCGTGGGGGCAAGATACGCAGTATTTT. Translating gives CASNHPWGQDTQYF.

The chain has TRBV4-1 and TRBJ1-1, with 8 bases aligning to TRBD1. Germline V gives CDR1 MGHRA, CDR2 YSYEKL. The CDR3 consists of 15 residues. Trimming at V came to 3 bases and at J to 3 bases, leaving 6 bases not matched to a gene. Written as DNA, the CDR3 is TGCGCCAGCAGCCACCGGACAGGGATGGACACTGAAGCTTTCTTT. It yields the protein CASSHRTGMDTEAFF.

This clone has only one observation. The CDR3 bases are TGCGCCAGCAGCCAAGAGTTCGGTTCCGCTGAAGCTTTCTTT. Its translation: CASSQEFGSAEAFF. The rearrangement uses TRBV4-1 and TRBJ1-1; D call uncertain. The V and J ends lost 0 bases and 6 bases respectively, with 11 bases between them. The CDR3 length is 14 residues. CDR1 is MGHRA, CDR2 YSYEKL, per germline.

This clone was seen just once. V is TRBV6-5 and J is TRBJ1-1, with unresolved D. The CDR3 covers 11 residues. Germline CDR1 reads MNHEY; CDR2 reads SVGAGI. V was cut by 4 bases and J by 11 bases, with 11 bases left in between. The CDR3 loop reads CASSFQNVAFF. In DNA, the CDR3 is TGTGCCAGCAGTTTCCAAAATGTTGCTTTCTTT.

The genes are TRBV5-1 and TRBJ2-3, with TRBD2 matching 11 bases. CDR1 and CDR2 from the germline V gene are SGHRS and YFSETQ. CDR3 length: 16 amino acids. The J segment lost 7 bases and the V segment lost 0 bases, leaving 7 bases of the junction unmatched. CDR3 coding DNA: TGCGCCAGCAGCTTGGATCTAGCGGGGGGTTTAAATACGCAGTATTTT. Its translation: CASSLDLAGGLNTQYF.

J is TRBJ1-4 and V is TRBV29-1; 7 nucleotides line up with TRBD1. V shed 6 bases and J 0 bases; nucleotides not matched to a gene: 4. This CDR3 has 14 amino acids. Germline V gene data show CDR1 as SQVTM and CDR2 as ANQGSEA. CDR3 protein: CSVGDSPTNEKLFF. The CDR3 DNA reads as TGCAGCGTGGGGGACAGTCCAACTAATGAAAAACTGTTTTTT.

The chain carries TRBV2 and TRBJ1-4; D not resolved. The ends were cut back, 8 bases at V and 7 bases at J, with 8 bases in the middle. The CDR3 loop spans 11 amino acids. Germline V lookup: CDR1 SNHLY, CDR2 FYNNEI. DNA for the CDR3: TGTGCCAGCGTGCTAGGTGAAAAACTGTTTTTT. Its translation is CASVLGEKLFF.

The chain is built from TRBV9 and TRBJ2-5; tentatively, D is TRBD2 (6 bases). The CDR3 has 12 residues. The germline V gene has CDR1 SGDLS and CDR2 YYNGEE. The germline V and J ends were trimmed by 6 bases and 5 bases, with 11 bases remaining between them. CDR3 in amino acids: CASKGGDETQYF. The DNA for the CDR3 is TGTGCCAGCAAAGGAGGGGATGAGACCCAGTACTTC. The full variable domain, with the rest looked up from reference TRBV9 and TRBJ2-5, is DSGVTQTPKHLITATGQRVTLRCSPRSGDLSVYWYQQSLDQGLQFLIQYYNGEERAKGNILERFSAQQFPDLHSELNLSSLELGDSALYFCASKGGDETQYFGPGTRLLVL.

The rearrangement uses TRBV7-2 and TRBJ2-1; 7 nucleotides agree with TRBD2. After removal of 0 bases from V and 0 bases from J, the junction contained 11 bases not matched to a gene. The CDR3 consists of 19 residues. Germline CDR1 is SGHTA and CDR2 is FQGNSA. The CDR3 protein is CASSLAGSAGVSSYNEQFF. The DNA of the CDR3 is TGTGCCAGCAGCTTAGCGGGTTCGGCGGGGGTGAGCTCCTACAATGAGCAGTTCTTC.

V is TRBV5-5 and J is TRBJ2-3; TRBD1 is a possible D gene (6 bases). V lost 5 bases, J lost 2 bases, and 12 bases lay in between. Germline CDR1 and CDR2: SGHKS and YYEKEE (reference sequence). CDR3 length equals 14 residues. The CDR3 nucleotides read TGTGCCAGCAGTCGGGACATATACACAGATACGCAGTATTTT. This translates into CASSRDIYTDTQYF.

This chain links TRBV14 with TRBJ2-7; a possible D gene is TRBD2 (5 bases). Deletions cut 4 bases from V and 2 bases from J, with 9 bases between. This CDR3 is 13 amino acids long. Germline values: CDR1 SGHDN, CDR2 FVKESK. CDR3 region: CASSRGLAYEQYF. The CDR3 DNA is TGTGCCAGCAGCCGCGGACTGGCCTACGAGCAGTACTTC.

The rearrangement joins TRBV5-1 to TRBJ2-3, with D perhaps matching TRBD2 (5 bases). Per germline, CDR1 SGHRS and CDR2 YFSETQ. With 0 bases removed from V and 2 bases from J, the gap between germline ends came to 10 bases. This CDR3 has 15 amino acids. CDR3 nucleotide sequence: TGCGCCAGCAGCTTGGGAACTAGTGACACAGATACGCAGTATTTT. Its protein product is CASSLGTSDTDTQYF.

This clone has a single count. The V and J genes are TRBV5-4 and TRBJ1-1, with a tentative D call TRBD1 (6 bases). The germline V gene has CDR1 SGHNT and CDR2 YYREEE (reference sequence). The CDR3 is made up of 15 amino acids. V shed 6 bases and J shed 0 bases, with 15 bases lying between them. The CDR3 nucleotides are TGTGCCAGCACCCTAGGGGGACTAATGAACACTGAAGCTTTCTTT. Protein product: CASTLGGLMNTEAFF.

The chain joins TRBV19 to TRBJ2-7; D may be TRBD2 (6 bases). The CDR3 sequence is 13 residues long. V dropped 5 bases and J dropped 3 bases, with 11 bases sitting between them. Germline CDR1 reads LNHDA; CDR2 reads SQIVND (reference sequence). The CDR3 DNA follows: TGTGCCAGTAGTGAGCTGGGACTCTACGAGCAGTACTTC. Encoded protein: CASSELGLYEQYF.

The rearrangement uses TRBV6-5 and TRBJ2-7; 7 positions agree with TRBD2. The CDR3 loop spans 15 amino acids. J lost 6 bases, V lost 6 bases, and 14 bases had no gene match. Looked up from germline, CDR1 is MNHEY and CDR2 is SVGAGI. In DNA form, the CDR3 reads TGTGCCAGCAGGCCCACCGGGACTACCGGTCGCGAGCAGTACTTC. Its protein product is CASRPTGTTGREQYF.